Listed below are T cell receptor beta chains from one sample, sequenced in a study of metastatic and nonmetastatic thyroid tumors. TCRdb called clones again from the PCR reads with MiXCR. The sample has tens of thousands of clones; under 20% are singletons. The sequenced sample consisted of blood. These receptors originate from a female donor with papillary thyroid cancer or a benign thyroid nodule (not recorded which). Some clones in this sample may be carry-over from other donors' samples. Each CDR3 is given with its conserved first and last residue. The order of the fields is D gene, clone size, V gene, J gene, CDR3 protein, CDR3 DNA. The D gene is left open where the match is weak. Clone size is shown for a subset of rows, as once, few, many or a class of expanded clone.

D gene: .; clone size: .; V gene: TRBV2; J gene: TRBJ2-2; CDR3 protein: CASIFGAANTGELFF; CDR3 DNA: TGTGCCAGCATCTTCGGGGCAGCGAACACCGGGGAGCTGTTTTTT
D gene: .; clone size: .; V gene: TRBV11-1; J gene: TRBJ2-3; CDR3 protein: CASSLRGDFGDTQYF; CDR3 DNA: TGTGCCAGCAGCTTAAGGGGGGATTTCGGTGATACGCAGTATTTT
D gene: TRBD1; clone size: many; V gene: TRBV15; J gene: TRBJ1-1; CDR3 protein: CATSRVISLGQGAVEAFF; CDR3 DNA: TGTGCCACCAGCAGAGTAATATCATTAGGACAGGGGGCGGTTGAAGCTTTCTTT
D gene: TRBD1; clone size: many; V gene: TRBV19; J gene: TRBJ2-7; CDR3 protein: CASSMDRGSYEQYF; CDR3 DNA: TGTGCCAGTAGTATGGACAGGGGCTCCTACGAGCAGTACTTC
D gene: .; clone size: few; V gene: TRBV27; J gene: TRBJ2-1; CDR3 protein: CASSLSDINEQFF; CDR3 DNA: TGTGCCAGCAGTTTGTCTGACATCAATGAGCAGTTCTTC
D gene: TRBD1; clone size: many; V gene: TRBV11-1; J gene: TRBJ2-7; CDR3 protein: CASSWDRLSYEQYF; CDR3 DNA: TGTGCCAGCAGCTGGGACAGGCTCTCCTACGAGCAGTACTTC
D gene: .; clone size: many; V gene: TRBV7-9; J gene: TRBJ1-2; CDR3 protein: CASSSTRGYTF; CDR3 DNA: TGTGCCAGCAGCAGCACCAGAGGCTACACCTTC
D gene: .; clone size: few; V gene: TRBV12-3/TRBV12-4; J gene: TRBJ2-7; CDR3 protein: CASSPASRTYEQYF; CDR3 DNA: TGTGCCAGCAGTCCCGCTAGCCGAACCTACGAGCAGTACTTC
D gene: TRBD1; clone size: many; V gene: TRBV14; J gene: TRBJ2-1; CDR3 protein: CASSHGTGGNEQFF; CDR3 DNA: TGTGCCAGCAGCCATGGGACAGGGGGCAATGAGCAGTTCTTC
D gene: .; clone size: many; V gene: TRBV7-2; J gene: TRBJ1-4; CDR3 protein: CASSFTTNEKLFF; CDR3 DNA: TGTGCCAGCAGCTTTACAACTAATGAAAAACTGTTTTTT
D gene: .; clone size: few; V gene: TRBV6-1; J gene: TRBJ1-2; CDR3 protein: CANSPGACYTF; CDR3 DNA: TGTGCCAACTCCCCAGGGGCGTGCTACACCTTC
D gene: .; clone size: few; V gene: TRBV6-1; J gene: TRBJ2-4; CDR3 protein: CASSGFWDIQYF; CDR3 DNA: TGTGCCAGCAGCGGATTTTGGGACATTCAGTACTTC
D gene: .; clone size: .; V gene: TRBV20-1; J gene: TRBJ1-1; CDR3 protein: CSFRRENTEAFF; CDR3 DNA: TGCAGTTTCCGACGGGAGAACACTGAAGCTTTCTTT
D gene: .; clone size: many; V gene: TRBV5-5; J gene: TRBJ2-6; CDR3 protein: CASSLRAGANVLTF; CDR3 DNA: TGTGCCAGCAGCTTGAGGGCTGGGGCCAACGTCCTGACTTTC
D gene: .; clone size: .; V gene: TRBV6-2/TRBV6-3; J gene: TRBJ1-1; CDR3 protein: CASSYVKGPYTEAFF; CDR3 DNA: TGTGCCAGCAGTTACGTTAAGGGGCCCTACACTGAAGCTTTCTTT
D gene: .; clone size: .; V gene: TRBV6-1; J gene: TRBJ1-5; CDR3 protein: CASISAWGHPQHF; CDR3 DNA: TGTGCCAGCATTTCGGCTTGGGGACATCCCCAGCATTTT
D gene: TRBD1; clone size: many; V gene: TRBV5-1; J gene: TRBJ2-7; CDR3 protein: CASSLPGTAAYEQYF; CDR3 DNA: TGCGCCAGCAGCCTCCCCGGGACAGCCGCCTACGAGCAGTACTTC
D gene: TRBD1; clone size: many; V gene: TRBV7-7; J gene: TRBJ2-1; CDR3 protein: CASSLGGQNNEQFF; CDR3 DNA: TGTGCTAGCAGCTTAGGGGGACAGAACAATGAGCAGTTCTTC
D gene: .; clone size: many; V gene: TRBV6-1; J gene: TRBJ2-7; CDR3 protein: CASKYGAGVIYEQYF; CDR3 DNA: TGTGCCAGCAAATACGGGGCCGGGGTTATCTACGAGCAGTACTTC
D gene: TRBD1; clone size: .; V gene: TRBV28; J gene: TRBJ2-3; CDR3 protein: CASSLAAGTGTIDTQYF; CDR3 DNA: TGTGCCAGCAGTTTGGCCGCCGGGACAGGGACGATAGATACGCAGTATTTT
D gene: .; clone size: .; V gene: TRBV5-1; J gene: TRBJ1-6; CDR3 protein: CASSFTGSYNSPLHF; CDR3 DNA: TGCGCCAGCAGCTTCACAGGGTCTTATAATTCACCCCTCCACTTT
D gene: TRBD2; clone size: few; V gene: TRBV12-3/TRBV12-4; J gene: TRBJ2-2; CDR3 protein: CASSLAGGAGELFF; CDR3 DNA: TGTGCCAGCAGTTTAGCGGGAGGGGCCGGGGAGCTGTTTTTT
D gene: .; clone size: few; V gene: TRBV12-3/TRBV12-4; J gene: TRBJ1-2; CDR3 protein: CASSFAPSGGPGYTF; CDR3 DNA: TGTGCCAGCAGTTTCGCGCCGAGCGGGGGGCCTGGCTACACCTTC
D gene: .; clone size: few; V gene: TRBV30; J gene: TRBJ1-6; CDR3 protein: CAWSVRGAFNSPLHF; CDR3 DNA: TGTGCCTGGAGTGTACGGGGTGCTTTTAATTCACCCCTCCACTTT
D gene: TRBD2; clone size: many; V gene: TRBV28; J gene: TRBJ2-7; CDR3 protein: CASSLALAGEESEQYF; CDR3 DNA: TGTGCCAGCAGTTTAGCTCTAGCGGGAGAAGAAAGCGAGCAGTACTTC
D gene: TRBD1; clone size: few; V gene: TRBV28; J gene: TRBJ1-1; CDR3 protein: CASNRGMNTEAFF; CDR3 DNA: TGTGCCAGCAACAGGGGAATGAACACTGAAGCTTTCTTT
D gene: TRBD2; clone size: many; V gene: TRBV20-1; J gene: TRBJ2-3; CDR3 protein: CSAPDSGRAEDTQYF; CDR3 DNA: TGCAGTGCTCCTGATAGCGGGAGGGCGGAAGATACGCAGTATTTT
D gene: .; clone size: .; V gene: TRBV3-1; J gene: TRBJ2-3; CDR3 protein: CASSQGSDTQYF; CDR3 DNA: TGTGCCAGCAGCCAAGGGTCAGATACGCAGTATTTT
D gene: .; clone size: many; V gene: TRBV20-1; J gene: TRBJ2-7; CDR3 protein: CSASDLFGDPTYEQYF; CDR3 DNA: TGCAGTGCTAGCGACCTTTTCGGGGACCCCACCTACGAGCAGTACTTC
D gene: .; clone size: few; V gene: TRBV24-1; J gene: TRBJ2-5; CDR3 protein: CATSDFTSSETQYF; CDR3 DNA: TGTGCCACCAGTGATTTCACGTCTTCGGAGACCCAGTACTTC
D gene: .; clone size: .; V gene: TRBV6-1; J gene: TRBJ1-2; CDR3 protein: CASSRMGAGYGYTF; CDR3 DNA: TGTGCCAGCAGCCGGATGGGGGCCGGCTATGGCTACACCTTC
D gene: TRBD1; clone size: many; V gene: TRBV7-9; J gene: TRBJ2-7; CDR3 protein: CASSRTTGGNVEQYF; CDR3 DNA: TGTGCCAGCAGCCGTACGACAGGGGGCAACGTCGAGCAGTACTTC
D gene: .; clone size: many; V gene: TRBV5-1; J gene: TRBJ1-1; CDR3 protein: CASSGGLTEAFF; CDR3 DNA: TGCGCCAGCAGTGGGGGCTTAACTGAAGCTTTCTTT
D gene: .; clone size: .; V gene: TRBV25-1; J gene: TRBJ1-1; CDR3 protein: CVSSESVSKGRGTEAFF; CDR3 DNA: TGTGTCAGCAGTGAATCTGTGTCCAAAGGTCGGGGCACTGAAGCTTTCTTT
D gene: TRBD1; clone size: .; V gene: TRBV4-2; J gene: TRBJ2-3; CDR3 protein: CASSQRQGLLGDTQYF; CDR3 DNA: TGTGCCAGCAGCCAACGACAGGGTCTTTTAGGAGATACGCAGTATTTT
D gene: .; clone size: .; V gene: TRBV4-1; J gene: TRBJ2-5; CDR3 protein: CASSHPARDKGLTQYF; CDR3 DNA: TGCGCCAGCAGCCATCCTGCCCGGGACAAGGGGCTGACACAGTACTTC
D gene: TRBD1; clone size: many; V gene: TRBV5-1; J gene: TRBJ1-1; CDR3 protein: CASSLGQGFTEAFF; CDR3 DNA: TGCGCCAGCAGCTTGGGACAGGGGTTTACTGAAGCTTTCTTT
D gene: .; clone size: many; V gene: TRBV5-4; J gene: TRBJ1-6; CDR3 protein: CASSPDSFLGSPLHF; CDR3 DNA: TGTGCCAGCAGCCCCGACTCTTTTTTGGGTTCACCCCTCCACTTT
D gene: .; clone size: .; V gene: TRBV4-1; J gene: TRBJ1-4; CDR3 protein: CASRIGPGLNEKLFF; CDR3 DNA: TGCGCCAGCAGGATCGGTCCAGGTCTAAATGAAAAACTGTTTTTT
D gene: .; clone size: few; V gene: TRBV6-1; J gene: TRBJ2-1; CDR3 protein: CASVRFYEQFF; CDR3 DNA: TGTGCCAGCGTGAGGTTCTATGAGCAGTTCTTC
D gene: TRBD1; clone size: .; V gene: TRBV25-1; J gene: TRBJ1-1; CDR3 protein: CASSRTGTTEAFF; CDR3 DNA: TGTGCCAGCAGCCGGACAGGGACGACTGAAGCTTTCTTT
D gene: TRBD1; clone size: many; V gene: TRBV19; J gene: TRBJ1-1; CDR3 protein: CASSIPGQVNTEAFF; CDR3 DNA: TGTGCCAGTAGTATCCCGGGACAGGTGAACACTGAAGCTTTCTTT